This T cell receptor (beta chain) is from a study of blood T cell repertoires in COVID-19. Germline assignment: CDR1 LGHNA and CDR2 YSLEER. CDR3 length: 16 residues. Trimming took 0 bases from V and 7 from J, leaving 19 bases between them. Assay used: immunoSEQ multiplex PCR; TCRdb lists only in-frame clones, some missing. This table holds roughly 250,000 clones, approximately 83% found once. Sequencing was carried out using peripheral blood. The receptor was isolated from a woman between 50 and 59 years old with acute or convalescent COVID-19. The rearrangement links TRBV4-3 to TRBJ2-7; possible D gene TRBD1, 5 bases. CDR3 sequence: CASSQDLWQGFREQYF. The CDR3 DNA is TGCGCCAGCAGCCAAGATCTTTGGCAGGGTTTTAGGGAGCAGTACTTC.